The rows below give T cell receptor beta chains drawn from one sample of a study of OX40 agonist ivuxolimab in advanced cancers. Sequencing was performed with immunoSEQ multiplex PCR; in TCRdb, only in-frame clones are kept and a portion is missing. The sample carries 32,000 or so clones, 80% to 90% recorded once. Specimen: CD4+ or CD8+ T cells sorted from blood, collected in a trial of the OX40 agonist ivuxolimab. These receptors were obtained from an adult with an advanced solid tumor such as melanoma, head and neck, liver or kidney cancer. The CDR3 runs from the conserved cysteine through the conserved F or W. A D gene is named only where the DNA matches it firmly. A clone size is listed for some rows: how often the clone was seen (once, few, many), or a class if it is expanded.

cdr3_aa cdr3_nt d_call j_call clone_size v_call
CSALRDGYYGYAF TGCAGCGCCCTCCGGGACGGATACTATGGCTACGCCTTC . TRBJ1-2 . TRBV29-1
CASSYSNRGNSPLHF TGTGCCAGCAGTTACTCGAACAGGGGAAATTCACCCCTCCACTTT TRBD1 TRBJ1-6 . TRBV6-5
CASSGDRRAPDTQYF TGTGCCAGCAGCGGGGACCGCAGGGCCCCAGATACGCAGTATTTT . TRBJ2-3 once TRBV7-9
CASSQGADYGYTF TGTGCCAGCAGTCAGGGGGCGGACTATGGCTACACCTTC TRBD1 TRBJ1-2 . TRBV6-6
CASSQRVLRDTQYF TGTGCCAGCAGCCAGCGGGTGCTTCGGGATACGCAGTATTTT . TRBJ2-3 . TRBV7-2
CASSLLVGYGYTF TGCGCCAGCAGCTTGCTGGTTGGCTATGGCTACACCTTC . TRBJ1-2 . TRBV5-1
CASRLGASSYEQYF TGTGCCAGTCGGTTAGGGGCTAGCAGCTACGAGCAGTACTTC . TRBJ2-7 once TRBV2
CASSAPGQGYNEQFF TGTGCCAGCAGCGCTCCGGGACAGGGCTACAATGAGCAGTTCTTC TRBD1 TRBJ2-1 . TRBV11-2
CASSVTTGGYEQYF TGTGCCAGCAGCGTCACAACAGGGGGCTACGAGCAGTACTTC TRBD1 TRBJ2-7 once TRBV9
CASSLGSRGGNQPQHF TGTGCCAGCAGCTTGGGTAGCAGGGGCGGCAATCAGCCCCAGCATTTT . TRBJ1-5 . TRBV5-8
CASSLERPYSSTDTQYF TGTGCCAGCAGCTTAGAAAGGCCTTACTCTAGCACAGATACGCAGTATTTT . TRBJ2-3 . TRBV7-8
CASGPRQVFSAFF TGTGCCAGCGGGCCGCGACAGGTTTTCTCAGCTTTCTTT . TRBJ1-1 . TRBV7-3
CASKNANQETQYF TGCGCCAGCAAGAACGCAAACCAAGAGACCCAGTACTTC . TRBJ2-5 . TRBV5-1